The 30 T cell receptor beta chains given below trace back to one sample, sequenced in a study of T cells after somatic rescue of genetic block (TCRdb year 2020). The receptor library was made with the immunoSEQ multiplex PCR assay. The table was pulled from immuneACCESS by TCRdb, which kept in-frame rearrangements only. Such tables lose some clones; where checked, under half of the loss comes from unresolved V genes, and the rest has no known cause. This sample holds approximately 110,000 clones; around nine tenths were observed only once. The ten largest clonotypes hold 1.4% of the sample. Sequencing was carried out using peripheral blood mononuclear cells (PBMCs). Every receptor here comes from a woman aged 18-35 years.

The genes are TRBV7-9 and TRBJ2-7; perhaps D is TRBD1 or TRBD2 (5 bases each). Germline V CDR1 and CDR2: SEHNR, FQNEAQ (reference sequence). The ends were cut back, 0 bases at V and 2 bases at J, with 8 bases in the middle. The CDR3 length is 14 residues. DNA for the CDR3: TGTGCCAGCAGCTTAGCCACGGGGCCCTACGAGCAGTACTTC. It specifies CASSLATGPYEQYF.

The chain is built from TRBV10-3 and TRBJ2-5, with 12 nucleotides matching TRBD2. Germline CDR1 reads ENHRY; CDR2 reads SYGVKD. CDR3 length: 16 amino acids. The V and J ends lost 3 bases and 2 bases, in that order; junction bases with no gene match: 4. The CDR3 is CAISDLAGGRQETQYF. The DNA of the CDR3 is TGTGCCATCAGTGATCTAGCGGGGGGGAGACAAGAGACCCAGTACTTC.

V gene TRBV10-3 combines with J gene TRBJ1-2; D call uncertain. This CDR3 spans 11 amino acids. V was clipped by 6 bases and J by 9 bases, with 11 bases between them. Germline CDR1 and CDR2: ENHRY and SYGVKD. CDR3 loop: CAISLDGSYTF. The CDR3 bases are TGTGCCATCAGCCTGGACGGGAGCTACACCTTC.

The gene calls are TRBV9 and TRBJ2-3, with TRBD2 as a possible D gene (7 bases). Per germline, CDR1 SGDLS and CDR2 YYNGEE. The CDR3 has 17 residues. V shed 0 bases and J shed 2 bases, with 16 bases lying between them. CDR3 protein: CASSVDLGGRNTDTQYF. CDR3 in DNA: TGTGCCAGCAGCGTAGATTTGGGGGGGCGAAACACAGATACGCAGTATTTT. Full variable domain (outside the CDR3, taken from reference TRBV9 and TRBJ2-3): DSGVTQTPKHLITATGQRVTLRCSPRSGDLSVYWYQQSLDQGLQFLIQYYNGEERAKGNILERFSAQQFPDLHSELNLSSLELGDSALYFCASSVDLGGRNTDTQYFGPGTRLTVL.

The chain employs TRBV4-1 and TRBJ1-2; D remains unclear. CDR1 is MGHRA and CDR2 is YSYEKL in the germline V gene. Trimming removed 0 bases at V and 4 bases at J, with 9 bases between. This CDR3 region has 14 residues. CDR3 amino acids: CASSQDLLGYGYTF. The CDR3 DNA reads as TGCGCCAGCAGCCAAGATTTGTTAGGCTATGGCTACACCTTC.

The chain recombines TRBV19 with TRBJ2-5; D not resolved. V lost 2 bases and J lost 2, with 6 bases in between. The CDR3 contains 13 residues. Germline V gene sequence: CDR1 LNHDA, CDR2 SQIVND (reference sequence). The CDR3 is CASSISWQETQYF. The CDR3 coding sequence is TGTGCCAGTAGTATAAGTTGGCAAGAGACCCAGTACTTC.

V usage is TRBV5-1 and J usage is TRBJ2-4; D is possibly TRBD1 (6 bases). The V and J ends lost 4 bases and 8 bases respectively, with 19 bases between them. Germline lookup yields CDR1 SGHRS and CDR2 YFSETQ. The CDR3 runs 15 residues. The CDR3 DNA follows: TGCGCCAGCAGCCCCCGGCAGGGGAGATGGGACATTCAGTACTTC. Protein sequence: CASSPRQGRWDIQYF. Full variable domain (outside the CDR3, taken from reference TRBV5-1 and TRBJ2-4): KAGVTQTPRYLIKTRGQQVTLSCSPISGHRSVSWYQQTPGQGLQFLFEYFSETQRNKGNFPGRFSGRQFSNSRSEMNVSTLELGDSALYLCASSPRQGRWDIQYFGAGTRLSVL.

The rearrangement uses TRBV14 and TRBJ2-7, with 9 bases lining up with TRBD1. V shed 1 base and J 3 bases; nucleotides not matched to a gene: 7. This CDR3 spans 16 amino acids. Germline V gene sequence: CDR1 SGHDN, CDR2 FVKESK. The CDR3 DNA follows: TGTGCCAGCAGCCAAGGGCGGGACAGGGCCTTCTACGAGCAGTACTTC. It is translated as CASSQGRDRAFYEQYF.

This clone is a singleton in its sample. This rearrangement joins TRBV7-9 to TRBJ2-3, with 13 bases matching TRBD2. CDR1 and CDR2 (germline): SEHNR, FQNEAQ (reference sequence). Trimming at V came to 1 base and at J to 3 bases, leaving 1 base not matched to a gene. CDR3 length: 16 amino acids. The CDR3 sequence is CASSLGTSGGTDTQYF. The CDR3 region has the DNA TGTGCCAGCAGCTTAGGGACTAGCGGGGGTACAGATACGCAGTATTTT. The entire variable domain, with the rest obtained from reference TRBV7-9 and TRBJ2-3, is as follows: DTGVSQNPRHKITKRGQNVTFRCDPISEHNRLYWYRQTLGQGPEFLTYFQNEAQLEKSRLLSDRFSAERPKGSFSTLEIQRTEQGDSAMYLCASSLGTSGGTDTQYFGPGTRLTVL.

At least ten counts were recorded for this clone. The chain uses TRBV6-4 and TRBJ1-1; D remains unclear. Trimming stripped 8 bases from V and 5 bases from J, with 15 bases between. The germline V gene encodes CDR1 MRHNA and CDR2 SNTAGT. The CDR3 extends over 13 amino acids. The CDR3 reads CASAPSQQTEAFF. The CDR3 nucleotides read TGTGCCAGCGCCCCATCCCAGCAGACTGAAGCTTTCTTT.

The J gene is TRBJ2-2, the V gene TRBV6-5; 10 bases are shared with TRBD1. CDR3 length equals 15 residues. After removal of 5 bases from V and 4 bases from J, the junction contained 4 bases not matched to a gene. Germline CDR1 reads MNHEY; CDR2 reads SVGAGI. In DNA, the CDR3 is TGTGCCAGCAGTCTGGGGACAGGGGTCACCGGGGAGCTGTTTTTT. Translating gives CASSLGTGVTGELFF.

The chain is built from TRBV5-1 and TRBJ2-2; 7 nucleotides agree with TRBD1. Trimming cost V 5 bases and J 6 bases; bases outside gene matches: 7. The CDR3 is 14 residues long. CDR1 and CDR2 from the germline V gene are SGHRS and YFSETQ. CDR3: CASRRQGEAGELFF. The CDR3 DNA is TGCGCCAGCAGAAGACAGGGTGAGGCCGGGGAGCTGTTTTTT.

The chain recombines TRBV13 with TRBJ1-2, with D possibly TRBD1 on 5 matching bases. The CDR3 contains 12 residues. Trimming stripped 4 bases from V and 8 bases from J, with 11 bases between. In germline, CDR1 is PRHDT, CDR2 FYEKMQ (reference sequence). CDR3 loop: CASSSTVGGYTF. CDR3 coding DNA: TGTGCCAGCAGCTCGACAGTCGGGGGCTACACCTTC.

This rearrangement joins TRBV19 to TRBJ1-1; 9 bases are shared with TRBD1. The CDR3 runs to 14 residues. After removal of 6 bases from V and 2 bases from J, the junction contained 4 bases not matched to a gene. CDR1 is LNHDA, CDR2 SQIVND, per germline (reference sequence). CDR3 nucleotide sequence: TGTGCCAGTAGAAGGGACAGGGATAACACTGAAGCTTTCTTT. This encodes CASRRDRDNTEAFF.

The chain recombines TRBV7-6 with TRBJ2-5, with TRBD2 matching 13 bases. With 5 bases clipped from V and 2 bases from J, the junction kept 8 bases outside the gene matches. The CDR3 runs 17 residues. Germline CDR1 SGHVS, CDR2 FNYEAQ. The CDR3 coding sequence is TGTGCCAGCAGCCCGAGGGGACTAGCGGGGACGCAAGAGACCCAGTACTTC. Translation gives CASSPRGLAGTQETQYF.

Worth noting for this clone: This specimen includes other DNA sequences encoding the same CDR3. V gene TRBV11-2 combines with J gene TRBJ2-3, with D perhaps TRBD1 (6 bases). V lost 0 bases to trimming and J lost 3 bases, with 7 bases between them. This CDR3 spans 14 amino acids. Germline CDR1 SGHAT, CDR2 FQNNGV. For the CDR3, the DNA is TGTGCCAGCAGCTTAGATAGGGGGACAGATACGCAGTATTTT. Amino acids: CASSLDRGTDTQYF.

The chain is built from TRBV6-6 and TRBJ2-5; 7 bases are shared with TRBD1. This CDR3 has 13 amino acids. CDR1 and CDR2 (germline): MNHNY, SVGAGI (reference sequence). The J segment lost 3 bases and the V segment lost 7 bases, leaving 5 bases of the junction unmatched. CDR3 in DNA: TGTGCCAGCAAGGGGGCTGGTAAAGAGACCCAGTACTTC. It encodes CASKGAGKETQYF.

V and J are TRBV30 and TRBJ1-1; 7 bases are shared with TRBD1. The CDR3 contains 13 residues. Germline CDR1 is GTSNPN and CDR2 is SVGIG (reference sequence). Unmatched junction bases numbered 4, after V lost 5 bases and J lost 1 base. The CDR3 DNA reads TGTGCCTGGTTATACAGGGGGAACACTGAAGCTTTCTTT. Its protein is CAWLYRGNTEAFF.

The chain carries TRBV9 and TRBJ1-5; D is possibly TRBD1 (6 bases). V was pared by 3 bases and J by 6 bases, with 13 bases between. CDR1 is SGDLS, CDR2 YYNGEE, per germline. The CDR3 has 14 amino acids. CDR3 sequence reads: CASSANRASQPQHF. CDR3 DNA: TGTGCCAGCAGCGCTAACAGGGCGAGTCAGCCCCAGCATTTT.

The chain is built from TRBV19 and TRBJ2-1; D ambiguous. The CDR3 runs 16 residues. The germline V and J ends were trimmed by 8 bases and 0 bases, with 17 bases remaining between them. The germline CDR1 and CDR2 sequences are LNHDA and SQIVND (reference sequence). CDR3 nucleotides: TGTGCCAGTCTTCCTGCTGGGCCCAGCTCCTACAATGAGCAGTTCTTC. Its protein product is CASLPAGPSSYNEQFF.

There are a few counts of this clone. The chain uses TRBV11-2 and TRBJ1-1; tentatively, D is TRBD1 (5 bases). Germline CDR1 is SGHAT and CDR2 is FQNNGV. This CDR3 comprises 15 residues. Trimming took 0 bases from V and 9 from J, leaving 17 bases between them. CDR3 in amino acids: CASSLEIPREGKAFF. In DNA, the CDR3 is TGTGCCAGCAGCTTAGAGATCCCCAGGGAGGGTAAAGCTTTCTTT.

In nucleotides, the CDR3 is TGCAGCGGCCGGGACATAGACACCGGGGAGCTGTTTTTT. Translated: CSGRDIDTGELFF. The gene calls are TRBV29-1 and TRBJ2-2, with a tentative D call TRBD1 (6 bases). This CDR3 spans 13 amino acids. The ends were cut back, 7 bases at V and 3 bases at J, with 12 bases in the middle. Germline CDR1 is SQVTM and CDR2 is ANQGSEA.

The chain links TRBV13 to TRBJ2-3; D tentatively fits TRBD1 or TRBD2 (6 bases each). Trimming cost V 4 bases and J 2 bases, with 22 bases left between them. Germline V gene sequence: CDR1 PRHDT, CDR2 FYEKMQ (reference sequence). The CDR3 is 18 amino acids. The CDR3 sequence: CASSSRSGGGTYTDTQYF. CDR3 bases: TGTGCCAGCAGCTCCCGCTCAGGAGGGGGGACCTACACAGATACGCAGTATTTT.

This chain links TRBV2 with TRBJ2-7; 9 nucleotides agree with TRBD2. The CDR3 is made up of 16 amino acids. Trimming removed 2 bases from V and 4 bases from J; junction bases left unmatched: 9. Looked up from germline, CDR1 is SNHLY and CDR2 is FYNNEI. The CDR3 here is CASSEPVSGGAYEQYF. CDR3 coding DNA: TGTGCCAGCAGTGAACCCGTTAGCGGGGGCGCTTACGAGCAGTACTTC.

The V gene is TRBV14, the J gene TRBJ2-3; D gene ambiguous. The V gene lost 0 bases and the J gene lost 3 bases, with 13 bases spanning the gap. The CDR3 length is 16 residues. Germline CDR1 and CDR2: SGHDN and FVKESK. The CDR3 bases are TGTGCCAGCAGCCAAGATCTACGACGGTCGACAGATACGCAGTATTTT. It encodes CASSQDLRRSTDTQYF.

The rearrangement uses TRBV7-9 and TRBJ2-2; TRBD2 agrees at 7 bases. V trimming: 4 bases; J trimming: 2 bases; junction bases outside the gene matches: 7. In germline, CDR1 is SEHNR, CDR2 FQNEAQ (reference sequence). The CDR3 sequence is 16 residues long. CDR3 in amino acids: CASSSRTRANTGELFF. Here the CDR3 DNA reads TGTGCCAGCAGCTCCCGGACTAGAGCCAACACCGGGGAGCTGTTTTTT.

The chain employs TRBV19 and TRBJ1-2; D gene ambiguous. Germline loops: CDR1 LNHDA, CDR2 SQIVND (reference sequence). This CDR3 has 14 residues. With 7 bases removed from V and 0 bases from J, the gap between germline ends came to 12 bases. CDR3 DNA: TGTGCCAGTAAGCCTAGCCATGCTAACTATGGCTACACCTTC. It yields the protein CASKPSHANYGYTF.

The V and J genes are TRBV28 and TRBJ1-2; 7 bases are a match to TRBD1. The germline V gene has CDR1 MDHEN and CDR2 SYDVKM. The V gene end was trimmed by 6 bases and the J gene end by 10 bases; junction bases not matched to a gene: 11. CDR3 length: 13 amino acids. The CDR3 loop reads CASSSGQLTFYTF. The CDR3 region has the DNA TGTGCCAGCAGCTCGGGACAGTTAACTTTCTACACCTTC.

The V call is TRBV10-3, the J call TRBJ1-2, with D perhaps TRBD1 (5 bases). Germline-derived CDR1 and CDR2 are ENHRY and SYGVKD. This CDR3 spans 12 amino acids. V lost 7 bases and J lost 6, with 12 bases in between. The CDR3 loop is CAITDRGHGYTF. CDR3 bases: TGTGCCATCACCGACCGGGGACATGGCTACACCTTC.

The chain is built from TRBV7-9 and TRBJ2-3; TRBD2 is a possible D gene (6 bases). Per the germline V gene, CDR1 is SEHNR and CDR2 is FQNEAQ (reference sequence). V was trimmed by 5 bases and J by 0 bases, leaving 12 bases between them. CDR3 length: 15 residues. This chain's CDR3 is CASSPGRGSTDTQYF. The DNA of the CDR3 is TGTGCCAGCAGCCCCGGACGGGGGAGCACAGATACGCAGTATTTT.